This TCR beta chain comes out of a study of blood T cell repertoires in COVID-19 (dated by TCRdb to about 2020). In the study overall: Samples from collaborators originated in the United States, Italy and Spain and spanned both the acute and convalescent phases of COVID-19. The prospective study material was composed of cDNA or gDNA derived from T cells, B-cell-depleted T cells, or PBMCs. The dataset comprised deeply sampled blood TCRbeta repertoires from subjects exposed to, actively infected with, or recovered from COVID-19. A freely available public database, intended as a resource for researchers studying the immune response to SARS-CoV-2, is where the repertoires were released. Samples came from the ongoing ImmuneRACE study (first 160 participants) plus 1,254 subjects from 6 global collaborators. A de-identified subject ID, COVID-19 status, age in years and sex were almost always included in the sample metadata. Where available, HLA class I and class II types were taken from metadata supplied by the sample provider and were not determined by assay-based typing.

Turning to this clone: Its antigen remains unidentified. The junction departs from the called germline gene at one end, perhaps through a read error.

Each collaborating institution followed its own protocols to collect whole blood in K2EDTA tubes. For TCRbeta analysis, collaborators shipped samples as frozen whole blood, isolated PBMCs, or DNA extracted from either of those sample types. Broader findings and caveats from the paper: Clinical and demographic metadata were provided uncurated, with the amount varying by source and participant.

The germline V gene yields SGHDT for CDR1 and YYEEEE for CDR2. Reading from cysteine to phenylalanine, the CDR3 counts 11 amino acids. The kept DNA is CDR3 alone, 33 bases in frame from the first base. TCRbeta CDR3 regions were amplified from genomic DNA by means of the immunoSEQ Assay, a bias-controlled multiplex PCR. As for the authors' bioinformatics: Within the assay, amplification of reference gene primers was used to estimate how many nucleated cells each sample contained. To quantify the absolute abundance of each unique TCRbeta CDR3 rearrangement, sequence reads were collapsed and filtered. For each sample, productive Simpson clonality was calculated as the square root of Simpson's diversity index over productive rearrangements. This immuneACCESS table, as held by TCRdb, lists in-frame sequences with V and J called but not all clones. Of the missing ones, under half trace to an unresolved V gene in checked studies; the others have no known cause. Clonal size and the V and J genes are those of that table, whereas D and trimming came from the DNA. The sample data list roughly 59,000 clones, and less than 85% of these were observed just once. About 10% of the sample rests with the top ten.

The chain joins TRBV5-6 to TRBJ1-1; the D gene assignment is ambiguous. Sequences were obtained from peripheral blood. The source of this sequence is a human donor in a cohort sampled during active COVID-19. The CDR3 protein sequence reads: CASSLAGAKAF. The DNA reads TGTGCCAGCAGCTTGGCTGGAGCTAAGGCATTT.